This TCR beta chain derives from a study of cytomegalovirus exposure and HLA in healthy donors. General study results and limits: Among TCR beta chains, those listed as cytomegalovirus-associated numbered about 160. Only CMV serostatus was available as immune exposure information. A missense DCLRE1C variant was associated with V- and J-gene trimming of TCR beta chains in a later analysis, and an independent cohort replicated the association. In a later analysis, TCR association rates varied by HLA locus: DRB1 most, HLA-C fewest.

Points on this clone: Antigen unknown.

Primers: 60 Vbeta forward and 13 Jbeta reverse. Measured with immunoSEQ multiplex PCR; TCRdb has only the in-frame clones, and not every one. The sample lists about 190,000 clones; around 75% were seen once. The origin of this receptor is a woman younger than 45 in good health and CMV-seropositive. The specimen was PBMCs.

The CDR3 region has the DNA TGTGCCAGCAGCTTAGGGGCAGGAAACACCATATATTTT. It yields the protein CASSLGAGNTIYF. The rearrangement uses TRBV7-2 and TRBJ1-3; D call uncertain. CDR3 size: 13 residues. The germline CDR1 and CDR2 sequences are SGHTA and FQGNSA. Trimming removed 1 base from V and 4 bases from J, with 5 bases in between.